These 27 T cell receptor beta chains were sequenced from one sample in a study of control samples from healthy donors and cancer patients. Produced via immunoSEQ multiplex PCR; TCRdb's table is partial and in-frame only. This table has approximately 100,000 clones, 85% to 90% appearing once. Sequencing was performed on blood. The receptor set was obtained from a man aged 25-45 years in good health.

This clone was detected only once. The chain links TRBV19 to TRBJ1-5; D is undetermined. Germline V gene lookup returns CDR1 LNHDA and CDR2 SQIVND (reference sequence). The CDR3 contains 16 residues. Deletions cut 8 bases from V and 0 bases from J, with 17 bases between. The DNA for the CDR3 is TGTGCCAGTGCTCCAAGGCAAGTTTTTAGCAATCAGCCCCAGCATTTT. This encodes CASAPRQVFSNQPQHF.

The chain employs TRBV6-5 and TRBJ2-2; D might be TRBD1 or TRBD2, each matching 5 bases. The CDR3 extends over 16 amino acids. Germline values: CDR1 MNHEY, CDR2 SVGAGI. Trimming shortened V by 0 bases and J by 8 bases, and 16 bases separated the two germline ends. CDR3 sequence (DNA): TGTGCCAGCAGTTACTCGAATACGGGGCGGTCAGGGGAGCTGTTTTTT. Its protein product is CASSYSNTGRSGELFF.

This clone occurred a few times. The genes are TRBV28 and TRBJ1-3; weak D call: TRBD1 (5 bases). Germline assignment: CDR1 MDHEN and CDR2 SYDVKM. The CDR3 contains 15 residues. Deletions cut 6 bases from V and 4 bases from J, with 16 bases between. The CDR3 spells CASSRSRDRGNTIYF. The CDR3 region has the DNA TGTGCCAGCAGCCGATCCCGGGACCGAGGAAACACCATATATTTT.

CDR3 sequence: CASSDAGRSYEQYV. As DNA, the CDR3 is TGTGCCAGCAGTGATGCAGGGAGAAGCTACGAGCAGTACGTC. The chain employs TRBV6-1 and TRBJ2-7; tentatively, D is TRBD1 or TRBD2 (5 bases each). CDR1 and CDR2 (germline): MNHNS, SASEGT. V gave up 3 bases and J gave up 3 bases, with 12 bases separating them. The CDR3 loop spans 14 amino acids.

The CDR3 nucleotides are TGTGCCAGCAGTTTGGCTTTATGGCCTAGGAACACCGGGGAGCTGTTTTTT. It translates to CASSLALWPRNTGELFF. The chain employs TRBV27 and TRBJ2-2; D is undetermined. V lost 3 bases to trimming and J lost 1 base, with 15 bases between them. This CDR3 is built from 17 residues. Germline V gives CDR1 MNHEY, CDR2 SMNVEV (reference sequence).

The gene calls are TRBV24-1 and TRBJ1-2; maybe TRBD1 (6 bases). There are 19 residues in the CDR3. Germline CDR1 and CDR2: KGHDR and SFDVKD. Trimming cost V 1 base and J 2 bases, with 22 bases left between them. The CDR3 protein is CATSDFWGGDPKTNYGYTF. The CDR3 region has the DNA TGTGCCACCAGTGATTTTTGGGGGGGCGACCCCAAGACCAACTATGGCTACACCTTC.

The V gene is TRBV9, the J gene TRBJ2-5; D gene uncertain. The CDR3 is made up of 12 amino acids. Germline loops: CDR1 SGDLS, CDR2 YYNGEE. Trimming removed 0 bases at V and 4 bases at J, with 4 bases between. The chain's CDR3 is CASSVGGETQYF. DNA for the CDR3: TGTGCCAGCAGCGTAGGAGGAGAGACCCAGTACTTC.

This clone was recorded a few times. The genes are TRBV19 and TRBJ2-2, with 7 bases matching TRBD1. Germline CDR1 is LNHDA and CDR2 is SQIVND (reference sequence). This CDR3 comprises 15 residues. The J segment lost 4 bases and the V segment lost 8 bases, leaving 10 bases of the junction unmatched. The CDR3 nucleotides read TGTGCCAGTGGACGCCGGGGACAGACCACCGGGGAGCTGTTTTTT. It translates to CASGRRGQTTGELFF.

CDR3 bases: TGTGCCAGTAGTATTGATCCAGGGGGTATGGGCTACACCTTC. It encodes CASSIDPGGMGYTF. The chain employs TRBV19 and TRBJ1-2; 7 bases are shared with TRBD1. The CDR3 is made up of 14 amino acids. V gave up 3 bases and J gave up 8 bases; unmatched junction bases: 9. Germline values: CDR1 LNHDA, CDR2 SQIVND (reference sequence).

There are a few counts of this clone. The chain couples TRBV14 to TRBJ1-5; weak D call: TRBD1 (5 bases). The germline V and J ends were trimmed by 1 base and 3 bases, with 7 bases remaining between them. This CDR3 has 14 amino acids. Germline V gene sequence: CDR1 SGHDN, CDR2 FVKESK. This CDR3 reads CASSQGQNNQPQHF. Written as DNA, the CDR3 is TGTGCCAGCAGCCAAGGACAGAACAATCAGCCCCAGCATTTT.

The chain is built from TRBV6-1 and TRBJ2-5; 9 bases agree with TRBD1. Germline CDR1 is MNHNS and CDR2 is SASEGT. V shed 0 bases, J shed 5 bases, and the junction held 7 bases outside the gene matches. The CDR3 is 16 amino acids. CDR3 amino acids: CASSEAGTGIGETQYF. The CDR3 region has the DNA TGTGCCAGCAGTGAAGCGGGGACAGGGATAGGGGAGACCCAGTACTTC.

The chain carries TRBV6-1 and TRBJ1-1; weak D call: TRBD1 (6 bases). This CDR3 region has 16 residues. CDR1 and CDR2 from the germline V gene are MNHNS and SASEGT. V dropped 2 bases and J dropped 0 bases, with 13 bases sitting between them. CDR3 residues: CASSELRGRMNTEAFF. The CDR3 nucleotides are TGTGCCAGCAGTGAATTGAGGGGGAGAATGAACACTGAAGCTTTCTTT.

The chain combines TRBV5-1 with TRBJ2-5, with 7 bases fitting TRBD2. Looked up from germline, CDR1 is SGHRS and CDR2 is YFSETQ. V gave up 7 bases and J gave up 5 bases; unmatched junction bases: 11. This CDR3 comprises 14 residues. Written as DNA, the CDR3 is TGCGCCAGCTCCTCGGCAGGGACTATGGAGACCCAGTACTTC. Encoded protein: CASSSAGTMETQYF.

This chain joins TRBV5-4 and TRBJ2-3, with 7 bases aligning to TRBD2. From germline, CDR1 is SGHNT and CDR2 YYREEE (reference sequence). The CDR3 totals 16 residues. V lost 4 bases to trimming and J lost 0 bases; unmatched junction nucleotides: 8. The CDR3 nucleotides read TGTGCCAGCAGCAAGGGACTACCTAAGAGCACAGATACGCAGTATTTT. It specifies CASSKGLPKSTDTQYF.

The rearrangement uses TRBV19 and TRBJ1-1; a weak D match, TRBD1 (6 bases). The CDR3 is made up of 15 amino acids. The V end lost 7 bases, the J end lost 0 bases, and 15 bases lay between the germline ends. Germline-derived CDR1 and CDR2 are LNHDA and SQIVND (reference sequence). The CDR3 is CASINRVTMNTEAFF. In DNA, the CDR3 is TGTGCCAGTATTAACAGGGTTACAATGAACACTGAAGCTTTCTTT.

The rearrangement uses TRBV25-1 and TRBJ1-6, with 7 bases lining up with TRBD1. The CDR3 is 16 amino acids. V was clipped by 5 bases and J by 2 bases; unmatched bases: 6. Germline V CDR1 and CDR2: MGHDK, SYGVNS. The CDR3 bases are TGTGCCAGCAGTCCACCCGGACAGGCCTATAATTCACCCCTCCACTTT. It encodes CASSPPGQAYNSPLHF.

The rearrangement uses TRBV2 and TRBJ2-1, with 9 bases aligning to TRBD2. Germline CDR1 and CDR2: SNHLY and FYNNEI. This CDR3 contains 15 residues. Trimming removed 6 bases from V and 3 bases from J; junction bases left unmatched: 6. CDR3 in amino acids: CASRAGTSSYNEQFF. The CDR3 nucleotides read TGTGCCAGCAGGGCCGGGACTAGCAGCTACAATGAGCAGTTCTTC.

The rearrangement uses TRBV6-5 and TRBJ2-2, with 12 nucleotides matching TRBD2. V lost 8 bases to trimming and J lost 13 bases; unmatched junction nucleotides: 11. The V gene's germline CDR1 is MNHEY and CDR2 SVGAGI. This CDR3 is 14 amino acids long. CDR3 protein: CASGSSGGVIGLFF. DNA of the CDR3: TGTGCCAGCGGATCTAGCGGGGGGGTAATAGGGCTGTTTTTT.

The chain combines TRBV24-1 with TRBJ2-3, with 7 bases that match TRBD2. Germline trimming cut 1 base from V and 2 bases from J; bases unmatched to any gene: 11. CDR1 is KGHDR, CDR2 SFDVKD, per germline. The CDR3 has 18 residues. CDR3 amino acids: CATSDLPLGGRVTDTQYF. As DNA, the CDR3 is TGTGCCACCAGTGATTTACCGTTGGGGGGGAGGGTCACAGATACGCAGTATTTT.

The rearrangement uses TRBV19 and TRBJ1-3; 8 nucleotides match TRBD1. Germline CDR1 is LNHDA and CDR2 is SQIVND (reference sequence). After removal of 6 bases from V and 4 bases from J, the junction contained 5 bases not matched to a gene. The CDR3 is made up of 14 amino acids. The CDR3 region is CASSGTGQGNTIYF. DNA for the CDR3: TGTGCCAGTAGCGGGACAGGACAAGGAAACACCATATATTTT.

CDR3 in amino acids: CASSPRGGDTGELFF. The CDR3 nucleotides are TGCGCCAGCAGCCCTAGAGGGGGGGACACCGGGGAGCTGTTTTTT. This rearrangement joins TRBV5-1 to TRBJ2-2; TRBD2 is a possible D gene (7 bases). CDR1 is SGHRS and CDR2 is YFSETQ in the germline V gene. This CDR3 region has 15 residues. V was cut by 4 bases and J by 3 bases, with 13 bases left in between. Full variable domain (remainder filled in from reference TRBV5-1 and TRBJ2-2): KAGVTQTPRYLIKTRGQQVTLSCSPISGHRSVSWYQQTPGQGLQFLFEYFSETQRNKGNFPGRFSGRQFSNSRSEMNVSTLELGDSALYLCASSPRGGDTGELFFGEGSRLTVL.

V gene TRBV30 combines with J gene TRBJ1-1; D unclear. The CDR3 is made up of 13 amino acids. Germline V gives CDR1 GTSNPN, CDR2 SVGIG (reference sequence). With 1 base removed from V and 2 bases from J, the gap between germline ends came to 8 bases. The CDR3 DNA sequence: TGTGCCTGGAGTGACGGAGCCAACACTGAAGCTTTCTTT. It codes for CAWSDGANTEAFF.

The rearrangement links TRBV19 to TRBJ2-6, with a tentative D call TRBD1 (6 bases). The V end lost 3 bases, the J end lost 2 bases, and 11 bases lay between the germline ends. CDR1 and CDR2 from the germline V gene are LNHDA and SQIVND (reference sequence). The CDR3 is made up of 16 amino acids. CDR3 nucleotide sequence: TGTGCCAGTAGTATTGCAGCAGGGGCTGGGGCCAACGTCCTGACTTTC. This translates into CASSIAAGAGANVLTF.

The chain uses TRBV11-2 and TRBJ2-5; D unclear. CDR1 and CDR2 from the germline V gene are SGHAT and FQNNGV. The CDR3 is 16 residues long. V was clipped by 5 bases and J by 0 bases, with 16 bases between them. The DNA of the CDR3 is TGTGCCAGCAGCCCCAGATACGGTTATTACCAAGAGACCCAGTACTTC. This translates into CASSPRYGYYQETQYF.

This chain uses TRBV6-5 with TRBJ1-3; D gene ambiguous. Germline CDR1 and CDR2: MNHEY and SVGAGI. The CDR3 runs 16 residues. The V gene lost 0 bases and the J gene lost 0 bases, with 9 bases spanning the gap. CDR3 sequence reads: CASSYSQASSGNTIYF. The CDR3 DNA reads as TGTGCCAGCAGTTACTCTCAGGCCAGCTCTGGAAACACCATATATTTT.

The chain couples TRBV27 to TRBJ2-1; a weak D match, TRBD1 (6 bases). V was clipped by 6 bases and J by 5 bases, with 20 bases between them. The CDR3 spans 16 residues. CDR1 is MNHEY, CDR2 SMNVEV, per germline (reference sequence). In DNA, the CDR3 is TGTGCCAGCAGCTACTTCACAGGGTTCCAGGACAATGAGCAGTTCTTC. Amino acid sequence: CASSYFTGFQDNEQFF.

This clone was picked up a small number of times. This sequence joins TRBV3-1 (or the pseudogene TRBV3-2) and TRBJ2-7, with 9 bases matching TRBD1. V dropped 0 bases and J dropped 4; count of bases not matched to a gene: 7. The V gene's germline CDR1 is LGHDT and CDR2 YNNKEL (reference sequence). This CDR3 is built from 16 residues. CDR3 in DNA: TGTGCCAGCAGCCAAGAAGGGGGGACAGGGAGGTACGAGCAGTACTTC. Translated: CASSQEGGTGRYEQYF.